One and the same sample provided the 31 T cell receptor beta chains below, sequenced in a study of Tregs in tolerant kidney transplant recipients (dated by TCRdb to the late 2010s). Library method: the immunoSEQ multiplex PCR assay. Drawn from immuneACCESS, this table holds only the in-frame rearrangements with V and J called that TCRdb kept. Clones are partly lost; checked studies trace under half to an unresolved V gene and leave the rest unexplained. The sample table on file contains 10,000 or so clones. The top ten constitute 25% to 30% of the sample. The transplants used related donors along with nonmyeloablative bone marrow transplantation, and in the human trials mixed chimerism was transient. This material consisted of CD8+ T cells from blood (PBMCs), taken 24 months after the transplant. All receptors derive from a human patient who received a combined kidney and bone marrow transplant. It is possible that, after a transplant, some T cells come from the graft donor.

A word on this clone: The CDR3 end falls 3 residues outside the read, so it is completed with the germline J gene. V usage is TRBV7-9 and J usage is TRBJ2-7, with 7 bases identical to TRBD1. V trimming: 5 bases; J trimming: 2 bases; junction bases outside the gene matches: 6. This CDR3 has 14 residues. Looked up from germline, CDR1 is SEHNR and CDR2 is FQNEAQ (reference sequence). The CDR3: CASSNRDRPYEQYF. The DNA read from the CDR3 is TGTGCCAGCAGCAACCGGGACAGACCCTACGAG.

This clone ranks as medium-sized (0.01 to 0.1%) in terms of frequency. The read halts 3 residues ahead of the CDR3 end, with the missing end drawn from the germline J gene. This rearrangement joins TRBV29-1 to TRBJ1-2, with 10 bases lining up with TRBD1. CDR3 length: 13 amino acids. CDR1 and CDR2 (germline): SQVTM, ANQGSEA. The trim removed 4 bases at V and 6 bases at J, leaving 5 bases unmatched. Incomplete CDR3 DNA: TGCAGCGTTGTCGGGACAGGGGAAAATGGC. It specifies CSVVGTGENG. The complete CDR3 reads CSVVGTGENGYTF. Based on the CDR3 plus reference TRBV29-1 and TRBJ1-2, the full variable domain is SAVISQKPSRDICQRGTSLTIQCQVDSQVTMMFWYRQQPGQSLTLIATANQGSEATYESGFVIDKFPISRPNLTFSTLTVSNMSPEDSSIYLCSVVGTGENGYTFGSGTRLTVV.

As regards this clone: The CDR3 end lies 3 residues beyond the end of the read and is filled in from the germline J gene. The gene calls are TRBV5-1 and TRBJ1-4; perhaps TRBD1 as D (5 bases). Trimming removed 0 bases from V and 3 bases from J, with 12 bases in between. CDR3 size: 16 residues. Germline-derived CDR1 and CDR2 are SGHRS and YFSETQ. The covered CDR3 bases are TGCGCCAGCAGCTTGGCCGAAGGGGCAGCTAATGAAAAA. Translation gives CASSLAEGAANEK. The CDR3, in full, reads CASSLAEGAANEKLFF.

About this clone: The read finishes 3 residues shy of the CDR3 end, and the germline J gene is used to complete it. The V call is TRBV19, the J call TRBJ1-2, with 7 bases lining up with TRBD1. Germline values: CDR1 LNHDA, CDR2 SQIVND (reference sequence). The junction had 4 bases not matched to a gene; V was cut back by 6 bases and J by 3 bases. The CDR3 runs 13 residues. CDR3 in amino acids: CASSPRGDYGYTF. Incomplete CDR3 DNA: TGTGCCAGTAGCCCCAGGGGGGACTATGGC.

The sequenced part of the CDR3 DNA is TGCAGTGCTAATGGAGGGGGTCCCGGAAACACC. Residues: CSANGGGPGNT. From start to end, the CDR3 is CSANGGGPGNTIYF. The rearrangement links TRBV20-1 to TRBJ1-3; TRBD1 is a possible D gene (6 bases). Sequencing ends 3 residues short of the CDR3 end; the germline J gene provides the rest. Per the germline V gene, CDR1 is DFQATT and CDR2 is SNEGSKA (reference sequence). V shed 4 bases and J shed 4 bases, with 14 bases lying between them. The CDR3 has 14 amino acids.

As regards this clone: The read falls 3 residues short of the CDR3 end, and the missing part is taken from the germline J gene. This chain uses TRBV29-1 with TRBJ1-2; 7 bases map to TRBD1. The germline gives CDR1 SQVTM, CDR2 ANQGSEA. There are 11 residues in the CDR3. The sequenced CDR3 bases are TGCAGCGACGGGACAGACTTGGGC. It translates to CSDGTDLG. The entire CDR3 reads CSDGTDLGYTF. Together with reference TRBV29-1 and TRBJ1-2, the CDR3 gives the full variable domain: SAVISQKPSRDICQRGTSLTIQCQVDSQVTMMFWYRQQPGQSLTLIATANQGSEATYESGFVIDKFPISRPNLTFSTLTVSNMSPEDSSIYLCSDGTDLGYTFGSGTRLTVV.

Note on this clone: The CDR3 extends 3 residues past the end of the read, so its final part is completed from the germline J gene. V and J are TRBV2 and TRBJ2-3; D not certain. The CDR3 loop spans 13 amino acids. With 2 bases removed from V and 7 bases from J, the gap between germline ends came to 10 bases. In germline, CDR1 is SNHLY, CDR2 FYNNEI. CDR3 region: CASSELALHTQYF. The part of the CDR3 DNA that was read is TGTGCCAGCAGTGAATTGGCCCTCCATACG. Supplemented by reference TRBV2 and TRBJ2-3, the full variable domain reads EPEVTQTPSHQVTQMGQEVILRCVPISNHLYFYWYRQILGQKVEFLVSFYNNEISEKSEIFDDQFSVERPDGSNFTLKIRSTKLEDSAMYFCASSELALHTQYFGPGTRLTVL.

Note on this clone: The read ends 3 residues shy of where the CDR3 ends; the end is completed using the germline J gene. The chain employs TRBV5-1 and TRBJ1-1, with 7 nucleotides matching TRBD1. The J segment lost 7 bases and the V segment lost 3 bases, leaving 9 bases of the junction unmatched. Germline V lookup: CDR1 SGHRS, CDR2 YFSETQ. The CDR3 consists of 14 residues. The covered CDR3 bases are TGCGCCAGCAGCTCCACAGGGGCCCAGGTTGAA. It translates to CASSSTGAQVE. The full CDR3 sequence reads CASSSTGAQVEAFF.

In regard to this clone: The read terminates 3 residues ahead of where the CDR3 ends, so the germline J gene completes it. The chain uses TRBV2 and TRBJ1-1; D is ambiguous. Looked up from germline, CDR1 is SNHLY and CDR2 is FYNNEI. The CDR3 consists of 13 residues. The CDR3: CANPEGRYTEAFF. The sequenced CDR3 bases are TGTGCGAATCCGGAGGGCCGGTACACTGAA.

A remark on this clone: Coverage ceases 3 residues before the CDR3 finishes, and the germline J gene fills in the end. The chain uses TRBV7-3 and TRBJ2-3; 12 bases are shared with TRBD2. CDR3 length: 15 residues. The V segment lost 4 bases and the J segment 3 bases; nucleotides outside the gene matches: 2. The germline gives CDR1 SGHTA, CDR2 FQGTGA. CDR3: CASSSGLAGTDTQYF. The sequenced CDR3 bases are TGTGCCAGCAGCTCGGGACTAGCGGGTACAGATACG.

Its frequency marks this clone as medium-sized. The read finishes 3 residues shy of the CDR3 end, and the germline J gene is used to complete it. This rearrangement joins TRBV27 to TRBJ1-2; tentative D call: TRBD1 (5 bases). This CDR3 spans 14 amino acids. The V and J ends lost 4 bases and 3 bases respectively, with 12 bases between them. CDR1 and CDR2 from the germline V gene are MNHEY and SMNVEV (reference sequence). CDR3 sequence: CASSYTRDYYGYTF. The covered CDR3 bases are TGTGCCAGCAGTTACACAAGGGACTACTATGGC.

For this clone: The observed sequence ends 3 residues before the CDR3 terminus, with the missing tail filled in from the germline J gene. V gene TRBV7-2 combines with J gene TRBJ2-3, with D possibly matching TRBD2 (5 bases). Germline values: CDR1 SGHTA, CDR2 FQGNSA. The CDR3 is 15 residues long. Trimming cost V 2 bases and J 2 bases, with 11 bases left between them. CDR3 DNA, as far as it was read: TGTGCCAGCAGCTTATTGGCAGCGGCCACAGATACG. It translates to CASSLLAAATDT. The whole CDR3 reads CASSLLAAATDTQYF.

Notes on this clone: Read coverage stops 3 residues before the CDR3 terminus; the germline J gene supplies the remainder. This same CDR3 is encoded by further DNA sequences in the sample. This chain uses TRBV7-7 with TRBJ2-2; 10 positions match TRBD2. The CDR3 runs to 17 residues. The germline CDR1 and CDR2 sequences are SSHAT and FNYEAQ (reference sequence). Germline trimming cut 5 bases from V and 0 bases from J; bases unmatched to any gene: 6. Partial CDR3 DNA: TGTGCCAGCAGCCCGATAGCGGGAGGAACGAACACCGGGGAG. Residues: CASSPIAGGTNTGE. The complete CDR3 sequence is CASSPIAGGTNTGELFF. Supplemented by reference TRBV7-7 and TRBJ2-2, the full variable domain reads GAGVSQSPRYKVTKRGQDVTLRCDPISSHATLYWYQQALGQGPEFLTYFNYEAQPDKSGLPSDRFSAERPEGSISTLTIQRTEQRDSAMYRCASSPIAGGTNTGELFFGEGSRLTVL.

About this clone itself: Read coverage stops 3 residues before the CDR3 terminus; the germline J gene supplies the remainder. The V gene is TRBV3-1 (or the pseudogene TRBV3-2), the J gene TRBJ2-1, with 11 bases aligning to TRBD2. The CDR3 contains 16 residues. V was pared by 4 bases and J by 7 bases, with 9 bases of the junction left unmatched. Germline V lookup: CDR1 LGHDT, CDR2 YNNKEL (reference sequence). CDR3 region: CASSPILAGALNEQFF. CDR3 DNA (partial): TGTGCCAGCAGCCCCATACTAGCGGGAGCGTTGAATGAG.

A remark on this clone: The DNA ends 3 residues before the CDR3 does, and the rest of the CDR3 is filled in from the germline J gene. The chain recombines TRBV2 with TRBJ1-3; possible D gene TRBD1, 5 bases. CDR3 size: 14 residues. Trimming cost V 6 bases and J 0 bases, with 9 bases left between them. Germline assignment: CDR1 SNHLY and CDR2 FYNNEI. CDR3 DNA (partial): TGTGCCAGCAGCTCAGGGCTCTCTGGAAACACC. Its translation: CASSSGLSGNT. The entire CDR3 protein reads CASSSGLSGNTIYF.

According to its frequency, this clone is medium-sized. The observed sequence ends 3 residues before the CDR3 terminus, with the missing tail filled in from the germline J gene. V usage is TRBV18 and J usage is TRBJ2-1; D remains ambiguous. The CDR3 runs to 12 residues. V lost 2 bases and J 9 bases, leaving 8 bases between the germline ends. Germline lookup yields CDR1 KGHSH and CDR2 LQKENI. The CDR3 sequence is CASSPGLVEQFF. Partial CDR3 DNA: TGTGCCAGCTCACCAGGCCTTGTTGAG.

In regard to this clone: The read gets to within 3 residues of the CDR3 end, and the germline J gene fills in the rest. V is TRBV5-1 and J is TRBJ2-7; 9 nucleotides line up with TRBD2. V lost 1 base, J lost 5 bases, and 7 bases stayed unmatched. Germline assignment: CDR1 SGHRS and CDR2 YFSETQ. The length of the CDR3 is 15 residues. The CDR3 sequence: CASSLFPSGTDEQYF. Incomplete CDR3 DNA: TGCGCCAGCAGCTTGTTCCCTAGCGGGACTGACGAG.

Points on this clone: The read stops 3 residues short of the end of the CDR3; the missing end is completed from the germline J gene. The genes are TRBV29-1 and TRBJ2-1, with 7 bases aligning to TRBD2. The junction had 11 bases not matched to a gene; V was cut back by 7 bases and J by 2 bases. CDR1 is SQVTM and CDR2 is ANQGSEA in the germline V gene. The CDR3 length is 15 residues. The DNA read from the CDR3 is TGCAGCGGGGGCGGAGGACTAGGAACCTACAATGAG. This translates into CSGGGGLGTYNE. From start to end, the CDR3 is CSGGGGLGTYNEQFF.

For this clone: The junction does not match germline at one end; this may be a read error. The read ends 3 residues early relative to the CDR3; the germline J gene fills the gap. The chain uses TRBV4-2 and TRBJ2-7; possible D gene TRBD1, 6 bases. Germline values: CDR1 LGHNA, CDR2 YNFKEQ. This CDR3 region has 15 residues. CDR3 amino acids: CASSQEDSTSYEQYF. CDR3 bases read: TGCGCCAGCAGCCAGGAGGACAGTACATCCTACGAG.

This clone is classed as medium-sized by frequency. The sequenced fragment ends 3 residues before the CDR3 boundary, so the rest is inferred from the germline J gene. The rearrangement uses TRBV29-1 and TRBJ2-3; 8 bases agree with TRBD1. From germline, CDR1 is SQVTM and CDR2 ANQGSEA. J lost 2 bases, V lost 7 bases, and 14 bases had no gene match. CDR3 length equals 16 residues. CDR3 bases read: TGCAGCGCCCAACAAGGGACAGGTGGTCTCACAGATACG. Translated, it gives CSAQQGTGGLTDT. The full-length CDR3 reads as CSAQQGTGGLTDTQYF.

Points on this clone: The CDR3 end is not reached by the read, which stops 3 residues before it; the germline J gene fills it in. J is TRBJ2-7 and V is TRBV20-1; possible D gene TRBD2, 5 bases. Germline CDR1 DFQATT, CDR2 SNEGSKA (reference sequence). V dropped 5 bases and J dropped 2 bases, with 25 bases sitting between them. CDR3 length: 17 amino acids. The CDR3 here is CSAPDEGEGLDPYEQYF. The sequenced part of the CDR3 DNA is TGCAGTGCTCCAGATGAGGGTGAGGGCTTGGATCCCTACGAG.

Judged by frequency, this clone is medium-sized (0.01 to 0.1%). The sequence runs out 3 residues before the end of the CDR3; the remainder is reconstructed from the germline J gene. The chain has TRBV7-9 and TRBJ1-2, with 8 bases identical to TRBD1. Germline lookup yields CDR1 SEHNR and CDR2 FQNEAQ (reference sequence). Trimming at V came to 3 bases and at J to 1 base, leaving 4 bases not matched to a gene. This CDR3 contains 15 residues. The CDR3 bases that were read are TGTGCCAGCAGCTTTCCAGGGGGCGGTAACTATGGC. Protein product: CASSFPGGGNYG. The whole CDR3 region reads CASSFPGGGNYGYTF.

Regarding this clone: The read comes to an end 3 residues before the CDR3 does, leaving the germline J gene to fill in the end. The V gene is TRBV10-2, the J gene TRBJ2-1; 10 bases match TRBD2. The CDR3 loop spans 15 amino acids. V lost 7 bases to trimming and J lost 2 bases; unmatched junction nucleotides: 5. The germline V gene has CDR1 WSHSY and CDR2 SAAADI. CDR3: CASTLAGETYNEQFF. CDR3 DNA, as far as it was read: TGCGCCAGCACCCTAGCGGGAGAAACCTACAATGAG.

Turning to this clone: The read ends 3 residues shy of where the CDR3 ends; the end is completed using the germline J gene. The rearrangement links TRBV7-6 to TRBJ2-7; 9 bases match TRBD1. There are 14 residues in the CDR3. The germline gives CDR1 SGHVS, CDR2 FNYEAQ. J lost 4 bases, V lost 0 bases, and 1 base had no gene match. The sequenced CDR3 bases are TGTGCCAGCAGCTTAGCGGACAGGGGTTACGAG. It codes for CASSLADRGYE. The complete CDR3 reads CASSLADRGYEQYF.

The CDR3 here is CSALPPPSGGNSYEQYF. CDR3 bases read: TGCAGTGCTCTACCCCCCCCTAGCGGGGGTAACTCCTACGAG. J is TRBJ2-7 and V is TRBV20-1, with 10 bases matching TRBD2. The observed sequence ends 3 residues before the CDR3 terminus, with the missing tail filled in from the germline J gene. This CDR3 region has 17 residues. Losses at the gene ends were 5 bases for V and 0 bases for J; bases not matched to a gene: 13. Germline V gene lookup returns CDR1 DFQATT and CDR2 SNEGSKA (reference sequence).

Note on this clone: The read ends 3 residues shy of where the CDR3 ends; the end is completed using the germline J gene. The chain recombines TRBV5-1 with TRBJ2-1, with D unclear. Germline V CDR1 and CDR2: SGHRS, YFSETQ. V was pared by 4 bases and J by 1 base, with 12 bases between. This CDR3 is 15 amino acids long. CDR3 DNA, as far as it was read: TGCGCCAGCAGCCTGGTCCCAGTTTCCTACAATGAG. As protein: CASSLVPVSYNE. The full CDR3 sequence reads CASSLVPVSYNEQFF.

On this clone itself: The read gets to within 3 residues of the CDR3 end, and the germline J gene fills in the rest. This sequence joins TRBV7-9 and TRBJ2-7, with D perhaps matching TRBD2 (5 bases). The V end was cut by 5 bases, the J end by 6 bases, with 14 bases between. Germline CDR1 and CDR2: SEHNR and FQNEAQ (reference sequence). This CDR3 comprises 13 residues. Incomplete CDR3 DNA: TGTGCCAGCAGCCAAGGACTCAATCCCGAG. Amino acid sequence: CASSQGLNPE. In full, the CDR3 reads CASSQGLNPEQYF.

Of note for this clone: Sequencing ends 3 residues short of the CDR3 end; the germline J gene provides the rest. The gene calls are TRBV20-1 and TRBJ1-2, with a tentative D call TRBD1 (5 bases). CDR1 DFQATT and CDR2 SNEGSKA come from the germline V gene (reference sequence). Trimming cost V 3 bases and J 3 bases, with 14 bases left between them. This CDR3 contains 14 residues. CDR3 sequence: CSARAQVDDYGYTF. The sequenced CDR3 bases are TGCAGTGCTAGGGCACAGGTAGACGACTATGGC.

As to this clone: The read ends 3 residues shy of where the CDR3 ends; the end is completed using the germline J gene. J is TRBJ2-7 and V is TRBV20-1, with 7 bases identical to TRBD2. V shed 6 bases, J shed 4 bases, and the junction held 3 bases outside the gene matches. The CDR3 consists of 11 residues. Germline CDR1 and CDR2: DFQATT and SNEGSKA (reference sequence). The CDR3 here is CSAPLAYEQYF. The CDR3 DNA, read in part, is TGCAGTGCCCCACTAGCGTACGAG.

Notes on this clone: From the germline J gene comes the end of the CDR3, since the read stops 3 residues before it. The gene calls are TRBV4-1 and TRBJ2-3, with TRBD2 matching over 9 bases. V lost 0 bases and J lost 2; bases outside the gene matches: 6. Germline loops: CDR1 MGHRA, CDR2 YSYEKL. The CDR3 is 17 residues long. CDR3 DNA (partial): TGCGCCAGCAGCCAAGATCGCCCTAGCGGGGTCACAGATACG. Amino acids: CASSQDRPSGVTDT. The complete CDR3 protein is CASSQDRPSGVTDTQYF.

With respect to this clone: The CDR3 extends 3 residues past the end of the read, so its final part is completed from the germline J gene. This rearrangement joins TRBV19 to TRBJ2-7; D might be TRBD1 (5 bases). Germline V gene data show CDR1 as LNHDA and CDR2 as SQIVND (reference sequence). This CDR3 spans 12 amino acids. V lost 7 bases, J lost 0 bases, and 7 bases lay in between. The CDR3 loop is CASIDSSYEQYF. The part of the CDR3 DNA that was read is TGTGCCAGTATTGACAGCTCCTACGAG.